This TCR beta chain was recovered during a study of CD8 T cells in Susac syndrome. Random hexamers were used to reverse transcribe the RNA input (roughly 0.5 to 1 ug). MiXCR, applied by TCRdb to the immunoSEQ multiplex PCR reads, yields one record per CDR3 protein. There are roughly 120,000 distinct CDR3 sequences in the sample; 90% to 95% occur only once, and approximately 0.31% lies in the top ten. CDR1 and CDR2 from the germline V gene are SGDLS and YYNGEE. The V and J ends lost 0 bases and 3 bases respectively, with 1 base between them. This CDR3 is 12 amino acids long. The sequence came from a human donor with multiple sclerosis. Sequences were obtained from CD8+ T cells from PBMCs. This rearrangement joins TRBV9 to TRBJ2-1; D is unclear. The CDR3 bases are TGTGCCAGCAGCGTAGACTACAATGAGCAGTTCTTC. This translates into CASSVDYNEQFF.